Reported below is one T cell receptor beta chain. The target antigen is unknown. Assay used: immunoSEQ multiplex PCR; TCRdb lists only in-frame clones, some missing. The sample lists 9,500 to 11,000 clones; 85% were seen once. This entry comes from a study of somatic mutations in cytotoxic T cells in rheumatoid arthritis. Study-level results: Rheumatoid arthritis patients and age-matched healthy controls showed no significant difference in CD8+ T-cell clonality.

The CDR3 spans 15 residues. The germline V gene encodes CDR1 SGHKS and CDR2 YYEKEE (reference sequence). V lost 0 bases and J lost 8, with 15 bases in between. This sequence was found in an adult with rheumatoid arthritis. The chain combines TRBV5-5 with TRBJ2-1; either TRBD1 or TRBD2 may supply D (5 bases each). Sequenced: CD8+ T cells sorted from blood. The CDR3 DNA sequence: TGTGCCAGCAGCTTGGTAGGACGAGGGGCTTATGAGCAGTTCTTC. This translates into CASSLVGRGAYEQFF.